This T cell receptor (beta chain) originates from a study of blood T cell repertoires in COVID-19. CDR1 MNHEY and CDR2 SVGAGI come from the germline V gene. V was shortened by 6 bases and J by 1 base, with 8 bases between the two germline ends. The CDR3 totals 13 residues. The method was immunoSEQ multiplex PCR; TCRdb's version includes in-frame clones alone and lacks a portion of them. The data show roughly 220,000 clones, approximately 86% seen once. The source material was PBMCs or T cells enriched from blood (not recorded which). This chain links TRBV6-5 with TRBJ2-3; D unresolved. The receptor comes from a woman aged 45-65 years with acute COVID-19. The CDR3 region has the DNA TGTGCCAGCAGCCCGGAGCGCACAGATACGCAGTATTTT. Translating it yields CASSPERTDTQYF.